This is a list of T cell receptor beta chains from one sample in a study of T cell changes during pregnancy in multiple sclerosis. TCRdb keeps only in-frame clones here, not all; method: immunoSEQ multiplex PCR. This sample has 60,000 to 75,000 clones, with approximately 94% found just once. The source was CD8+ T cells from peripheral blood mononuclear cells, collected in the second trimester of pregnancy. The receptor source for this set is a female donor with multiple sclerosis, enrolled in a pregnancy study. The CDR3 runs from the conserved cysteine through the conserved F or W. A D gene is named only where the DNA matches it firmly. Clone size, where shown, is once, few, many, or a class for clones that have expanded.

CASLGLADNYEQYF TGTGCCAGCCTAGGTCTTGCGGACAACTACGAGCAGTACTTC TRBJ2-7 . . TRBV2
CVFRRGVEETQYF TGTGTCTTCCGGAGGGGTGTGGAAGAGACCCAGTACTTC TRBJ2-5 . . TRBV2
CASSHRGGSGRSTDTQYF TGCGCCAGCAGCCATCGAGGGGGTAGCGGGCGTAGCACAGATACGCAGTATTTT TRBJ2-3 . once TRBV4-1
CASSIGVGHPQHF TGTGCCAGTAGTATAGGGGTGGGACATCCCCAGCATTTT TRBJ1-5 . . TRBV19
CASSPSSGPGGGYTF TGTGCCAGCAGTCCCTCCTCAGGGCCGGGGGGTGGCTACACCTTC TRBJ1-2 . . TRBV27
CASSLGTGIGELFF TGTGCCAGTAGCCTTGGGACAGGGATCGGGGAGCTGTTTTTT TRBJ2-2 TRBD1 . TRBV19
CAWLDRMNTEAFF TGTGCCTGGCTGGACAGGATGAACACTGAAGCTTTCTTT TRBJ1-1 TRBD1 . TRBV30
CASSLVGTSSEQYF TGCGCCAGCAGCTTGGTGGGGACTAGTAGCGAGCAGTACTTC TRBJ2-7 TRBD2 . TRBV5-1
CASTSTDTQYF TGTGCCAGCACGTCCACAGATACGCAGTATTTT TRBJ2-3 . . TRBV27
CASGRQGLYEQYF TGCGCCAGCGGGAGACAGGGGCTCTACGAGCAGTACTTC TRBJ2-7 TRBD1 . TRBV10-2
CASSVAGDGPEQYF TGTGCCAGCAGCGTAGCGGGAGACGGTCCCGAGCAGTACTTC TRBJ2-7 . . TRBV9
CASSEWTSGYNEQFF TGTGCCAGCAGCGAGTGGACTAGCGGTTACAATGAGCAGTTCTTC TRBJ2-1 TRBD2 . TRBV9
CASTALGGNAGELFF TGTGCCAGCACAGCGCTAGGGGGAAATGCCGGGGAGCTGTTTTTT TRBJ2-2 . . TRBV6-1
CASNGGGDRGTRIYNEQFF TGTGCCAGCAACGGAGGAGGGGACAGGGGAACCCGAATCTACAATGAGCAGTTCTTC TRBJ2-1 TRBD1 . TRBV2
CASAIRGNEQFF TGTGCCAGCGCGATACGCGGTAATGAGCAGTTCTTC TRBJ2-1 . . TRBV27
CASSPIRLGEQFF TGTGCCAGCAGCCCAATTAGACTCGGTGAGCAGTTCTTC TRBJ2-1 . . TRBV9
CASSVLGVRGLVFTDTQYF TGTGCCAGCAGCGTTCTAGGGGTGAGGGGGCTAGTTTTCACAGATACGCAGTATTTT TRBJ2-3 TRBD1 . TRBV9
CASSITQGPDTEAFF TGTGCCAGCAGCATCACTCAGGGCCCCGACACTGAAGCTTTCTTT TRBJ1-1 . . TRBV7-9
CASSPSDRRDQPQHF TGTGCCAGCTCACCCTCGGACAGGCGCGATCAGCCCCAGCATTTT TRBJ1-5 TRBD1 few TRBV18
CASSFSPTSAHTDTQYF TGTGCCAGCAGCTTCTCGCCCACTAGCGCGCACACAGATACGCAGTATTTT TRBJ2-3 TRBD2 . TRBV5-4
CATSRQGAFMGEQYF TGTGCCACCAGCAGACAGGGGGCCTTTATGGGCGAGCAGTACTTC TRBJ2-7 TRBD1 . TRBV15
CSVALGGSEAFF TGCAGCGTTGCACTAGGCGGCTCTGAAGCTTTCTTT TRBJ1-1 . few TRBV29-1
CASSLGVAMRINNEQFF TGTGCCAGCAGCTTGGGAGTTGCGATGAGAATTAACAATGAGCAGTTCTTC TRBJ2-1 . . TRBV5-6
CASSLFTGWALDYGYTF TGTGCCAGCAGTTTATTTACAGGGTGGGCCCTTGACTATGGCTACACCTTC TRBJ1-2 . . TRBV28
CASTLWGTSGSGELFF TGTGCCAGCACCCTCTGGGGGACTAGCGGGTCCGGGGAGCTGTTTTTT TRBJ2-2 TRBD2 . TRBV28
CASSYPSGNYYEQYF TGTGCCAGCAGCTACCCAAGCGGGAACTACTACGAGCAGTACTTC TRBJ2-7 TRBD2 . TRBV7-2
CASSIGPGKNYGYTF TGTGCCAGTAGTATAGGACCAGGCAAGAACTATGGCTACACCTTC TRBJ1-2 . once TRBV19
CASSHSGAYEQYF TGCGCCAGCAGCCACTCCGGGGCCTACGAGCAGTACTTC TRBJ2-7 . . TRBV4-1
CASSLLGGGQGDQPQHF TGTGCCAGCAGTTTATTGGGAGGGGGACAGGGAGACCAGCCCCAGCATTTT TRBJ1-5 TRBD1 . TRBV28
CASSRHGQGARANYGYTF TGTGCCAGCAGCCGTCACGGCCAGGGGGCGAGAGCTAACTATGGCTACACCTTC TRBJ1-2 TRBD1 . TRBV7-8
CASSARGGTDTQYF TGTGCCAGCAGCGCTAGGGGTGGGACAGATACGCAGTATTTT TRBJ2-3 . . TRBV5-4
CASSIQGGDQETQYF TGTGCCAGTAGTATACAGGGTGGGGACCAAGAGACCCAGTACTTC TRBJ2-5 . . TRBV19
CASSQGLAGGRYNEQFF TGCGCCAGCAGCCAAGGGTTAGCGGGAGGGAGGTACAATGAGCAGTTCTTC TRBJ2-1 TRBD2 . TRBV4-1
CASSEWSGGDGSNQPQHF TGTGCCAGCAGTGAATGGTCAGGGGGTGACGGGAGCAATCAGCCCCAGCATTTT TRBJ1-5 TRBD1 . TRBV2
CAISVRQGNTEAFF TGTGCCATCAGTGTAAGGCAGGGGAACACTGAAGCTTTCTTT TRBJ1-1 . . TRBV10-3
CASSQVLDRGARGQYF TGCGCCAGCAGCCAAGTATTGGACAGGGGAGCCCGCGGGCAGTACTTC TRBJ2-7 TRBD1 . TRBV4-1
CAWSVSAGGLETQYF TGTGCCTGGAGTGTGTCGGCGGGTGGGTTGGAGACCCAGTACTTC TRBJ2-5 . . TRBV30
CASSLSKGGDTDTQYF TGTGCCAGCAGTTTATCCAAGGGGGGGGACACAGATACGCAGTATTTT TRBJ2-3 . . TRBV27
CASSIYGQGTDTQYF TGTGCCAGTAGTATATATGGTCAGGGCACAGATACGCAGTATTTT TRBJ2-3 . . TRBV19
CASSPSGTGNADTQYF TGTGCCAGCTCACCATCGGGGACAGGGAACGCAGATACGCAGTATTTT TRBJ2-3 TRBD1 . TRBV18
CASSQDPIGAGGSYEQYF TGCGCCAGCAGCCAAGATCCGATCGGGGCAGGGGGTTCCTACGAGCAGTACTTC TRBJ2-7 TRBD1 once TRBV4-3
CASSPTRDEQYF TGTGCCAGCTCACCAACACGGGACGAGCAGTACTTC TRBJ2-7 . few TRBV18
CASSSQAYEQYF TGCGCCAGCAGCTCCCAGGCCTACGAGCAGTACTTC TRBJ2-7 . . TRBV5-1
CASSRLTSGAYNEQFF TGTGCCAGCAGTCGATTAACTAGCGGGGCTTACAATGAGCAGTTCTTC TRBJ2-1 TRBD2 . TRBV27
CASSAYRGNEQYF TGTGCCAGTAGTGCGTACAGGGGGAACGAGCAGTACTTC TRBJ2-7 TRBD1 . TRBV19